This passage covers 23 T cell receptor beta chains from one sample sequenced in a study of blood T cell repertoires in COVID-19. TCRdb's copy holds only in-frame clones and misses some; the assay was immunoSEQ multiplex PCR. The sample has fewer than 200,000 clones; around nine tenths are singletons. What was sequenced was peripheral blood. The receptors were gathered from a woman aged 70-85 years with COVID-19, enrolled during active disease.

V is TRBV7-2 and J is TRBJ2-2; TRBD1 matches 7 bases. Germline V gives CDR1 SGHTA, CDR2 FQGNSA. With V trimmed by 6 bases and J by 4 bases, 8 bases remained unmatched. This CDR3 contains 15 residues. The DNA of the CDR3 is TGTGCCAGCAGACCCGACAGGGTCTTCACCGGGGAGCTGTTTTTT. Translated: CASRPDRVFTGELFF.

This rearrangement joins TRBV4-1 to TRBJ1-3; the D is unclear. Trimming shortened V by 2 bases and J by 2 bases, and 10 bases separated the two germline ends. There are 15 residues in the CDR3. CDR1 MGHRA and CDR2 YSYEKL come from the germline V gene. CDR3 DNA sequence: TGCGCCAGCAGCCAATTCTTCCAGACTGGAAACACCATATATTTT. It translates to CASSQFFQTGNTIYF.

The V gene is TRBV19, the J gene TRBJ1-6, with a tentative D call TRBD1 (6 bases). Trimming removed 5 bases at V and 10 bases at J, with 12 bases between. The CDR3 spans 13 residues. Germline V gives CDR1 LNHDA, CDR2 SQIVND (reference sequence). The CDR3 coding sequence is TGTGCCAGTAGTCACCGACAGGAATCACCCCTCCACTTT. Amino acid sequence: CASSHRQESPLHF.

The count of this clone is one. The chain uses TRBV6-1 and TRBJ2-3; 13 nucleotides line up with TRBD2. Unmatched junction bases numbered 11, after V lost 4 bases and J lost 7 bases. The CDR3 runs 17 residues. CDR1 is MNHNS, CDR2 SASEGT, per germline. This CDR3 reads CASSAGTSGTGRNTQYF. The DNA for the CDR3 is TGTGCCAGCAGTGCCGGGACTAGCGGGACCGGACGTAATACGCAGTATTTT.

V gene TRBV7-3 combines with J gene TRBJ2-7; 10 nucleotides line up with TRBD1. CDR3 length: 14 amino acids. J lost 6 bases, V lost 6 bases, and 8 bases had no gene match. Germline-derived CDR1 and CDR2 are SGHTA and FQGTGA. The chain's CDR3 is CASRKAGQGSEQYF. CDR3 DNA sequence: TGTGCCAGCAGAAAAGCGGGACAGGGGTCCGAGCAGTACTTC.

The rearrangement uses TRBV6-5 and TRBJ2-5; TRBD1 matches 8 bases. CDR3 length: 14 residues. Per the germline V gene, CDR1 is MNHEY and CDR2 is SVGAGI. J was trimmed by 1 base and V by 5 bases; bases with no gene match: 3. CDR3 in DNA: TGTGCCAGCAGTACAGGGACAGGCCAAGAGACCCAGTACTTC. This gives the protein CASSTGTGQETQYF.

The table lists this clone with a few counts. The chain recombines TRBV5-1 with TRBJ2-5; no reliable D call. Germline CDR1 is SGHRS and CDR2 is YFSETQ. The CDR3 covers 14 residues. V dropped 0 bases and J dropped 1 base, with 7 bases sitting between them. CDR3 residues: CASSLAPIQETQYF. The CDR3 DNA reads TGCGCCAGCAGCTTGGCCCCCATCCAAGAGACCCAGTACTTC.

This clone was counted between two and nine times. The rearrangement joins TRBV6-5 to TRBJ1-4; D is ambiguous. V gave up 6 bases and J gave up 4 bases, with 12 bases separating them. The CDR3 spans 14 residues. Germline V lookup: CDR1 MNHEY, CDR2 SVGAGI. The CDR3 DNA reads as TGTGCCAGCAGACGCAGGCCCAATAATGAAAAACTGTTTTTT. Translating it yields CASRRRPNNEKLFF.

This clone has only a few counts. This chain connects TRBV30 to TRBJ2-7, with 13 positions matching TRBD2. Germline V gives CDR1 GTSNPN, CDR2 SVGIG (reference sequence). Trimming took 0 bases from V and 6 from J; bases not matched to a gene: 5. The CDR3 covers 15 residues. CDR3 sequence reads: CAWSVTSGRASEQYF. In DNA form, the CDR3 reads TGTGCCTGGAGTGTTACTAGCGGGAGGGCCAGCGAGCAGTACTTC. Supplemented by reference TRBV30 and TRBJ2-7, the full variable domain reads SQTIHQWPATLVQPVGSPLSLECTVEGTSNPNLYWYRQAAGRGLQLLFYSVGIGQISSEVPQNLSASRPQDRQFILSSKKLLLSDSGFYLCAWSVTSGRASEQYFGPGTRLTVT.

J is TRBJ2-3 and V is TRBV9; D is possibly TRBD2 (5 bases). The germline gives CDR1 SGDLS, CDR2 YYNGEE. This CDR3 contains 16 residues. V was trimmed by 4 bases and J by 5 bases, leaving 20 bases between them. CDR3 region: CASSTQSGTLGDTQYF. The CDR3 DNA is TGTGCCAGCAGCACCCAGAGCGGCACCTTGGGAGATACGCAGTATTTT.

CDR3 nucleotides: TGTGCCAGCAGTGACCGGGGACTAGGATCTCTTCATTTT. Residues: CASSDRGLGSLHF. The gene calls are TRBV6-1 and TRBJ1-5, with D possibly matching TRBD1 (5 bases). V lost 3 bases and J 16 bases, leaving 19 bases between the germline ends. Germline CDR1 is MNHNS and CDR2 is SASEGT. The CDR3 has 13 amino acids.

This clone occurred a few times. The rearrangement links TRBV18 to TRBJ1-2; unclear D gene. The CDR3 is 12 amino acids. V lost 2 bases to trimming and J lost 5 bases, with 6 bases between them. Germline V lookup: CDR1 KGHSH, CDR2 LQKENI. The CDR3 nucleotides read TGTGCCAGCTCACCAAGGAGTTATGGCTACACCTTC. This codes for CASSPRSYGYTF.

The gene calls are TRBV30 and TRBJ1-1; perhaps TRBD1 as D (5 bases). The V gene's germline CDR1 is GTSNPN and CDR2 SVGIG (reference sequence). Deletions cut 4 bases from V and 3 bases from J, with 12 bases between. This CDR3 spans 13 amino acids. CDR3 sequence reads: CAWNRGGDTEAFF. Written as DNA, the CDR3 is TGTGCCTGGAACCGGGGGGGGGACACTGAAGCTTTCTTT. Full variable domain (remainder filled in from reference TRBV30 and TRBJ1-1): SQTIHQWPATLVQPVGSPLSLECTVEGTSNPNLYWYRQAAGRGLQLLFYSVGIGQISSEVPQNLSASRPQDRQFILSSKKLLLSDSGFYLCAWNRGGDTEAFFGQGTRLTVV.

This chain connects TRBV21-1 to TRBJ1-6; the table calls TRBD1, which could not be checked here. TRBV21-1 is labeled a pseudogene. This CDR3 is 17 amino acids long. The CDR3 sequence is CASSKARPGQGRSPLHF. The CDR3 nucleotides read TGTGCCAGCAGCAAAGCGCGCCCGGGACAGGGGCGTTCACCCCTCCACTTT.

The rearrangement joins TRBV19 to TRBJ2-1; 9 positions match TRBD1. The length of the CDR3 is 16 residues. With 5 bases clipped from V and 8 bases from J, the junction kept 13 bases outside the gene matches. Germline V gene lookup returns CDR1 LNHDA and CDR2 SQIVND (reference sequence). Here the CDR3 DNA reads TGTGCCAGTAGTTCAAGGAGGAGGACAGGGGTCGATGAGCAGTTCTTC. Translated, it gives CASSSRRRTGVDEQFF.

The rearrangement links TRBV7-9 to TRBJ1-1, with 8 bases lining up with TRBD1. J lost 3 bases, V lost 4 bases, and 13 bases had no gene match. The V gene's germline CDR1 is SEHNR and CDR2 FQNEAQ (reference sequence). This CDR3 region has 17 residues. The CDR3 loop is CASSSRGQGAIDTEAFF. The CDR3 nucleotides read TGTGCCAGCAGCTCTCGAGGGCAGGGGGCAATCGACACTGAAGCTTTCTTT.

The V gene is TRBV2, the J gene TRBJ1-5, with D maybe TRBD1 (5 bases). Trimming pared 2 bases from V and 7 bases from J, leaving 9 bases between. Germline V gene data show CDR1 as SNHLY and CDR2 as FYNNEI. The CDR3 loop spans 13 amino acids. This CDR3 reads CASSEQGGQPQHF. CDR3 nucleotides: TGTGCCAGCAGTGAACAGGGAGGGCAGCCCCAGCATTTT.

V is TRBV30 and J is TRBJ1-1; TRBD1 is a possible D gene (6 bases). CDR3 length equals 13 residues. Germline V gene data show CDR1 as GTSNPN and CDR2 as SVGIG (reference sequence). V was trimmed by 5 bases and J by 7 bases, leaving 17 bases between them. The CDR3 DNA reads TGTGCCTGGTCTGGCCATGACAGGAGTGAAGCTTTCTTT. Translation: CAWSGHDRSEAFF.

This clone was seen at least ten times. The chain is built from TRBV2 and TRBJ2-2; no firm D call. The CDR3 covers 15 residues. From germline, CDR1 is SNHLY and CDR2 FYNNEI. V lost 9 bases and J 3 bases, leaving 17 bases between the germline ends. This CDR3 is CASALLTEHTGELFF. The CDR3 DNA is TGTGCCAGTGCTCTACTGACGGAGCACACCGGGGAGCTGTTTTTT.

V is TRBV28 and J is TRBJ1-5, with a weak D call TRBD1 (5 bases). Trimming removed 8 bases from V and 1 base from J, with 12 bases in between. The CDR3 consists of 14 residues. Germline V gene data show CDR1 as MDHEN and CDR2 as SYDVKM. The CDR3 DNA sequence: TGTGCCAGCCTCAGGGTTGGAAGCAATCAGCCCCAGCATTTT. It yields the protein CASLRVGSNQPQHF.

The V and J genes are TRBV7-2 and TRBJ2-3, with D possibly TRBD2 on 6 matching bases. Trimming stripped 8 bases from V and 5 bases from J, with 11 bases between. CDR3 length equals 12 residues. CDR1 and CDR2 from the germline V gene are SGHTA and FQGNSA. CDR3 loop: CASHGGGDTQYF. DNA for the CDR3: TGTGCCAGCCACGGGGGTGGAGATACGCAGTATTTT.

CDR3: CASSLDFSSYEQYF. As DNA, the CDR3 is TGTGCCAGCAGCTTAGATTTCAGCTCCTACGAGCAGTACTTC. The chain has TRBV7-2 and TRBJ2-7; D remains ambiguous. With 1 base removed from V and 0 bases from J, the gap between germline ends came to 7 bases. The CDR3 is 14 amino acids. Looked up from germline, CDR1 is SGHTA and CDR2 is FQGNSA. The variable domain in full, with the rest retrieved from reference TRBV7-2 and TRBJ2-7, is GAGVSQSPSNKVTEKGKDVELRCDPISGHTALYWYRQSLGQGLEFLIYFQGNSAPDKSGLPSDRFSAERTGGSVSTLTIQRTQQEDSAVYLCASSLDFSSYEQYFGPGTRLTVT.

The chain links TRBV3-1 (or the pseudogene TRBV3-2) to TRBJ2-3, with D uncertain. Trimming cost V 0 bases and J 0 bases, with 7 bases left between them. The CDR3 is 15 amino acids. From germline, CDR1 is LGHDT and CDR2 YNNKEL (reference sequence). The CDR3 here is CASSQDGRSTDTQYF. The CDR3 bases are TGTGCCAGCAGCCAAGATGGGCGTAGCACAGATACGCAGTATTTT.